This T cell receptor (beta chain) stems from a study of blood T cell repertoires in COVID-19. Study information: Spain, Italy and the United States supplied samples that represented acute and convalescent COVID-19. T cells, B-cell-depleted T cells, or PBMCs provided the cDNA or gDNA that served as material.

In the original processing: The assay estimated nucleated cells by amplifying reference gene primers. This table comes from immunoSEQ multiplex PCR, and its TCRdb copy is limited to in-frame clones, with some not included. V and J calls and clone size are those listed in that table; D and trimming were worked out from the DNA. The table has roughly 60,000 clones, approximately 90% seen once. The CDR3 has 11 amino acids. CDR1 WSHSY and CDR2 SAAADI come from the germline V gene. The ends were cut back, 3 bases at V and 7 bases at J, with 4 bases in the middle. The chain has TRBV10-2 and TRBJ2-1; D is undetermined. This TCR was recovered from a woman older than 75 with active COVID-19. Sequencing was done on a sample of peripheral blood. CDR3 bases: TGCGCCAGCAGTGATTCTAATGAGCAGTTCTTC. Amino acids: CASSDSNEQFF.